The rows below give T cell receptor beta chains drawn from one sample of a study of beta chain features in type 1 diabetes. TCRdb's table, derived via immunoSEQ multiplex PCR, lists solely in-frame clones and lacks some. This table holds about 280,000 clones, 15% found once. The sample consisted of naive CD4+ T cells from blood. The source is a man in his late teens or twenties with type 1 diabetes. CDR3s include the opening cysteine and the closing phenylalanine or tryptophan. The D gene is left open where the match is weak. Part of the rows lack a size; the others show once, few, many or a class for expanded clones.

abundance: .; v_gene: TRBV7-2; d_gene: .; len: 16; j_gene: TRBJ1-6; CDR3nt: TGTGCCAGCAGCTTAGAGCACAGGGCGGGTAATTCACCCCTCCACTTT; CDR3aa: CASSLEHRAGNSPLHF
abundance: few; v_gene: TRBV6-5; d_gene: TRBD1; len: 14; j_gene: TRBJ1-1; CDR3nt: TGTGCCAGCAGTTACGACAGGGGTGGCACTGAAGCTTTCTTT; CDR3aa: CASSYDRGGTEAFF
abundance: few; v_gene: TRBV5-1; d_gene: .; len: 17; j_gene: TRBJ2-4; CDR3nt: TGCGCCAGCAGCTTAGACCGGGACTTCTTAGCCAAAAACATTCAGTACTTC; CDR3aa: CASSLDRDFLAKNIQYF
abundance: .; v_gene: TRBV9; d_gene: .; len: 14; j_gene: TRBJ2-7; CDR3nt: TGTGCCAGCAGCGTCGACAGCCCTACCTACGAGCAGTACTTC; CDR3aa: CASSVDSPTYEQYF
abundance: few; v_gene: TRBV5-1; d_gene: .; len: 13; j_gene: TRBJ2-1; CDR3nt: TGCGCCAGCGTAGCGCTGAACAGCCATGAGCAGTTCTTC; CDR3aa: CASVALNSHEQFF
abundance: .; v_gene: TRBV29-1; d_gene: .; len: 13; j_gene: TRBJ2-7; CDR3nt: TGCAGCGTCGGACGGGACTCGAATTACGAGCAGTACTTC; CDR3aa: CSVGRDSNYEQYF
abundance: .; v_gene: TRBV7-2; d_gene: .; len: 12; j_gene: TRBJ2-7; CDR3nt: TGTGCCAGCAGGGCCGAGGGCGCCGAGCAGTACTTC; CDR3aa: CASRAEGAEQYF
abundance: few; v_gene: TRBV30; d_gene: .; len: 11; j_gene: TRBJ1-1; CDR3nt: TGTGCCTCCTACCGGGTCACTGAAGCTTTCTTT; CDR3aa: CASYRVTEAFF
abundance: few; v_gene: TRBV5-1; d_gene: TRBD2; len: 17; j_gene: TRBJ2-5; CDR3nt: TGCGCCAGCAGCCCTGGGACTAGCGGGGGGGCCGGCGAGACCCAGTACTTC; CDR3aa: CASSPGTSGGAGETQYF
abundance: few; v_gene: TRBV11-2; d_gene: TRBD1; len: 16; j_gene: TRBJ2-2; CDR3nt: TGTGCCAGCAGCTCGCACAGGGGTCCGAACACCGGGGAGCTGTTTTTT; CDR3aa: CASSSHRGPNTGELFF
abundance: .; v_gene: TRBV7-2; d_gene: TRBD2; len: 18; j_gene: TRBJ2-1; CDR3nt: TGTGCCAGCAGCTCCTACTCCGGGACTAGCGGTACTTACAATGAGCAGTTCTTC; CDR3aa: CASSSYSGTSGTYNEQFF
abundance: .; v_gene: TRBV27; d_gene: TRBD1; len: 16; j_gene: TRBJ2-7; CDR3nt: TGTGCCAGCAGTTTACAGGGGGCGGGTCTTTTCTACGAGCAGTACTTC; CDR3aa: CASSLQGAGLFYEQYF
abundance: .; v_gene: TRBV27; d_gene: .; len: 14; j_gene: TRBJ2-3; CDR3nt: TGTGCCCCTTGCTCGGGGGAGCGCACAGATACGCAGTATTTT; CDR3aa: CAPCSGERTDTQYF
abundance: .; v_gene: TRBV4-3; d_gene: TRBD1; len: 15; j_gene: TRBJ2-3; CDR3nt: TGCGCCAGCAGCCAGGGACAGGCCCTCACAGATACGCAGTATTTT; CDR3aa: CASSQGQALTDTQYF
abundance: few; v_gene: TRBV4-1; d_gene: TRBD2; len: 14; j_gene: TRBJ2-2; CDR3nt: TGCGCCAGCAGCCAGACTAGCCTATCCGGGGAGCTGTTTTTT; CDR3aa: CASSQTSLSGELFF
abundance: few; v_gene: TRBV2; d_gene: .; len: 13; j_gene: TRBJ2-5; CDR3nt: TGTGCCAGCAGTGGACCACAGCAAGAGACCCAGTACTTC; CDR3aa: CASSGPQQETQYF
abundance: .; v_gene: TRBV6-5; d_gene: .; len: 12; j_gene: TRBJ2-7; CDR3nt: TGTGCCAGCAGTAGAGGGGGTGGTGAGCAGTACTTC; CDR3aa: CASSRGGGEQYF
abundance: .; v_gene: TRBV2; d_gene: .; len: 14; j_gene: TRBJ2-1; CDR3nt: TGTGCCAGCGTCAGCGGTAGCTCCTACAATGAGCAGTTCTTC; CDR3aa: CASVSGSSYNEQFF
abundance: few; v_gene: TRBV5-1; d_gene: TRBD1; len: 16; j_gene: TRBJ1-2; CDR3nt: TGCGCCAGCAGCAGCATCTCGACAGGGTGGCACTATGGCTACACCTTC; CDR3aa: CASSSISTGWHYGYTF
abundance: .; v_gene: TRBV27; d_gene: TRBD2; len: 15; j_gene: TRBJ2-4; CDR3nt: TGTGCCAGCAGTCAGACTAGCGGGGGAGTAAACATTCAGTACTTC; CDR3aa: CASSQTSGGVNIQYF
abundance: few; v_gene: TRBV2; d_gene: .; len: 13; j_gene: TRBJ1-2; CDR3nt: TGTGCCAGCAGTGACCCGGGTCCCGGTGGCTACACCTTC; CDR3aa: CASSDPGPGGYTF
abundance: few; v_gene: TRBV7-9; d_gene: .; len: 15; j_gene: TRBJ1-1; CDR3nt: TGTGCCAGCAGCTTTTCACGGGGTCAGAACACTGAAGCTTTCTTT; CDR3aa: CASSFSRGQNTEAFF
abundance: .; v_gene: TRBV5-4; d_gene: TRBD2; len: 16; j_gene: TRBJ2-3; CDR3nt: TGTGCCAGCAGCCGGGAGGGAGCGGGGGGGCCAAATACGCAGTATTTT; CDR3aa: CASSREGAGGPNTQYF
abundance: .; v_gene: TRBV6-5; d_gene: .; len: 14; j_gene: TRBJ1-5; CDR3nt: TGTGCCACCCGGGCGGGGGGTGGCAATCAGCCCCAGCATTTT; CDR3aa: CATRAGGGNQPQHF
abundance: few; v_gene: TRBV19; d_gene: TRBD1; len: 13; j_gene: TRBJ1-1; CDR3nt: TGTGCCACCTCGACCAGGGGGGACACTGAAGCTTTCTTT; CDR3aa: CATSTRGDTEAFF
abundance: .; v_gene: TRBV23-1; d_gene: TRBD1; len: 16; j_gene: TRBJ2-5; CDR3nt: TGCGCCAGCAGCAAGGAGGACAGGGGGTTTATAGAGACCCAGTACTTC; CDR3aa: CASSKEDRGFIETQYF
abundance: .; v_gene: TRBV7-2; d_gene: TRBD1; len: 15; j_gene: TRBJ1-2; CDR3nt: TGTGCCAGCAGCCAAGCAGGGGGTGGCTTCGGGGGCTACACCTTC; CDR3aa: CASSQAGGGFGGYTF
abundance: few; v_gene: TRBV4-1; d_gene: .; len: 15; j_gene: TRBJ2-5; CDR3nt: TGCGCCAGCAGCTCAGGTCGGGGGGCGACGGAGACCCAGTACTTC; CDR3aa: CASSSGRGATETQYF
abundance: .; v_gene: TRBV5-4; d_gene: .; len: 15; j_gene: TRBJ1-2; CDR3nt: TGTGCCAGCAGCTTGGGTGGGGGCGAGAGCTATGGCTACACCTTC; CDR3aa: CASSLGGGESYGYTF
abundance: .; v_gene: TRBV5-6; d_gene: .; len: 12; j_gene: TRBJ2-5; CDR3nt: TGTGCCAGCAGCTTAGCAGGAGAGACCCAGTACTTC; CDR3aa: CASSLAGETQYF
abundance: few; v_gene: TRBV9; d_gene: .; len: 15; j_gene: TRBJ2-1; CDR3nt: TGTGCCAGCAGCGTACAGGGCGCCCACAATGCTGAGCAGTTCTTC; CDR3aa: CASSVQGAHNAEQFF
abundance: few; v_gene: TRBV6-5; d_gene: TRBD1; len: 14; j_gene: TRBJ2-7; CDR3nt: TGTGCCAGCAGTACCATCGGACAGGTCTTGAAGCAGTACTTC; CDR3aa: CASSTIGQVLKQYF
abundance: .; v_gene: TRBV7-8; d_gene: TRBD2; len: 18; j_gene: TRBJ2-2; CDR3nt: TGTGCCAGCAGCGCGTTGGGACTAGCGGGAGTCACCACCGGGGAGCTGTTTTTT; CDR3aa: CASSALGLAGVTTGELFF
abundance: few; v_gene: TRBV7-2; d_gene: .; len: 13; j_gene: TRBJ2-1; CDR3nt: TGTGCCAGCAGCCCTGGACAGTACAATGAGCAGTTCTTC; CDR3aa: CASSPGQYNEQFF
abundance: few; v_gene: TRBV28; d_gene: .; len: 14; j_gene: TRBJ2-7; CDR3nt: TGTGCCAGCAGAGATCCGGGAAGGTCGGGAGAGCAGTACTTC; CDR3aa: CASRDPGRSGEQYF
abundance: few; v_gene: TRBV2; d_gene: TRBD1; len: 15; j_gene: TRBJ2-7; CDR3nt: TGTGCCAGCAGTGAAGGCCCCAGGGGGACCTCCTCGCAGTACTTC; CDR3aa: CASSEGPRGTSSQYF
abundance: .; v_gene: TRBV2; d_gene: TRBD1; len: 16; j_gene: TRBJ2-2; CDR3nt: TGTGCCAGCAGTGAAATGGGACAGATGAACACCGGGGAGCTGTTTTTT; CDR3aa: CASSEMGQMNTGELFF
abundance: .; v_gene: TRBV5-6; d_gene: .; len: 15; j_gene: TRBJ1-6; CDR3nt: TGTGCCAGCAGCTTACCAGGGGCTGAAAATTCACCCCTCCACTTT; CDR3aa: CASSLPGAENSPLHF
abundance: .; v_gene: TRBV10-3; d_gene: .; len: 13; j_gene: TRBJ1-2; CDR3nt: TGTGCCATCAAGGGACACGATAACTATGGCTACACCTTC; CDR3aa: CAIKGHDNYGYTF
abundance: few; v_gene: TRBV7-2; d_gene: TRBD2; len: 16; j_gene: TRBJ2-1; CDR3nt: TGTGCCAGCAGCCCCCGCGGGGGGGCTCTTCAGTATGAGCAGTTCTTC; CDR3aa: CASSPRGGALQYEQFF
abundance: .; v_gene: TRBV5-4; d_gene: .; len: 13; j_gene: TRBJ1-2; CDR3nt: TGTGCCAGCAGCTTTCCGCCAGCCAGGGGATACACCTTC; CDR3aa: CASSFPPARGYTF
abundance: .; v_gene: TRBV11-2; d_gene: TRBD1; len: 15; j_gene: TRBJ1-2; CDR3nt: TGTGCCAGCAGCTTGGGATCGGACAGGAGCTATGGCTACACCTTC; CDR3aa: CASSLGSDRSYGYTF
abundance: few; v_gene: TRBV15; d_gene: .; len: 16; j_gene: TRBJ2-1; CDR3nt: TGTGCCACCAGCAGGTTCGACAGTGGCTCCTACAATGAGCAGTTCTTC; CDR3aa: CATSRFDSGSYNEQFF
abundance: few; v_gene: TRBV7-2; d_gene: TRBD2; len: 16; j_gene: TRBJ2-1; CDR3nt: TGTGCCAGCAGCCTAGGCAGCGGGGGGGGTTCAAATGAGCAGTTCTTC; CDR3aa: CASSLGSGGGSNEQFF
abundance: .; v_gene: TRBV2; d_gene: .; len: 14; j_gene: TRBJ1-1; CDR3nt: TGTGCCAGCAGTGTTCAGGGCCCGAACACTGAAGCTTTCTTT; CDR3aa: CASSVQGPNTEAFF
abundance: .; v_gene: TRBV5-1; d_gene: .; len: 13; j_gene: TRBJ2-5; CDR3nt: TGCGCCAGCAGCTTGAGAGGGTCAGAGACCCAGTACTTC; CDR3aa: CASSLRGSETQYF
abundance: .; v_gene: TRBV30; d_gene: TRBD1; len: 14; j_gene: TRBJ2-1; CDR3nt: TGTGCCTGGAGTCGCGGGACAGGGTATAGTGAGCAGTTCTTC; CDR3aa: CAWSRGTGYSEQFF
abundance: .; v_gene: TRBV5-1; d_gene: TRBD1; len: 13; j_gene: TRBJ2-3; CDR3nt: TGCGCCAGCAGCCCCGGGACAGGCAATACGCAGTATTTT; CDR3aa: CASSPGTGNTQYF
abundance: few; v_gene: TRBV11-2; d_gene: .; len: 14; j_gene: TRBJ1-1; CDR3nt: TGTGCCAGCAGCCCCTTGACAGGGAACACTGAAGCTTTCTTT; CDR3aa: CASSPLTGNTEAFF
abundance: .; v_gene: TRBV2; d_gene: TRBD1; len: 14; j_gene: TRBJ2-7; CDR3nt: TGTGCCAGCAACTTGGGACAGGGAGCCTACGAGCAGTACTTC; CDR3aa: CASNLGQGAYEQYF
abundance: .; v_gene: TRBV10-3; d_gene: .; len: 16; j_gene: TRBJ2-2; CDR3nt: TGTGCCATCAGTGAGGGAGTCAGCGCGAACACCGGGGAGCTGTTTTTT; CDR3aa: CAISEGVSANTGELFF
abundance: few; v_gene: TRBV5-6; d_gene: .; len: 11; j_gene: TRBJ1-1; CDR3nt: TGTGCCAGCAGCTTGGACGGCCTAGGTTTCTTT; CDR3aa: CASSLDGLGFF
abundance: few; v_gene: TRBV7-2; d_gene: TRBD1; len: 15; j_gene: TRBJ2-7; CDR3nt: TGTGCCAGCAGCTCACCGGGACAGGGTTTCGACGAGCAGTACTTC; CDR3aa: CASSSPGQGFDEQYF
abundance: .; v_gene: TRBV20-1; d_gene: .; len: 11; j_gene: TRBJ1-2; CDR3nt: TGCAGTGCCGACACCAGCTATGGCTACACCTTC; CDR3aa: CSADTSYGYTF